The 19 T cell receptor beta chains in this list originate from one sample, sequenced in a study of cytomegalovirus exposure and HLA in healthy donors. Primers: 60 Vbeta forward and 13 Jbeta reverse. TCRdb keeps only in-frame clones here, not all; method: immunoSEQ multiplex PCR. The sample shows 80,000 to 100,000 clones, and 0.58% sits with its ten largest clones. Sequenced: PBMCs. These receptors were taken from a man aged 50-60 years in good health and CMV-seronegative.

This chain connects TRBV5-1 to TRBJ2-1; TRBD1 might be the D (6 bases). The CDR3 covers 12 residues. Trimming stripped 3 bases from V and 9 bases from J, with 10 bases between. In germline, CDR1 is SGHRS, CDR2 YFSETQ. The CDR3 DNA reads TGCGCCAGCAGCTGGGACAAGCTTGAGCAGTTCTTC. Its protein product is CASSWDKLEQFF.

J is TRBJ2-7 and V is TRBV27, with D perhaps TRBD1 (6 bases). Germline lookup yields CDR1 MNHEY and CDR2 SMNVEV (reference sequence). The V gene lost 0 bases and the J gene lost 2 bases, with 14 bases spanning the gap. The CDR3 consists of 16 residues. The DNA of the CDR3 is TGTGCCAGCAGTTTATCGGCCAGGGGAGATGCCTACGAGCAGTACTTC. Residues: CASSLSARGDAYEQYF.

V and J are TRBV7-9 and TRBJ1-6; tentatively, D is TRBD1 (6 bases). This CDR3 region has 15 residues. V was clipped by 3 bases and J by 11 bases, with 17 bases between them. Germline V gene data show CDR1 as SEHNR and CDR2 as FQNEAQ (reference sequence). CDR3 sequence reads: CASSFIGAQGAPLHF. In DNA, the CDR3 is TGTGCCAGCAGCTTCATTGGGGCACAGGGTGCACCCCTCCACTTT.

V usage is TRBV5-1 and J usage is TRBJ1-1, with 11 bases matching TRBD1. In germline, CDR1 is SGHRS, CDR2 YFSETQ. V lost 3 bases and J lost 6; bases outside the gene matches: 13. The CDR3 sequence is 17 residues long. For the CDR3, the DNA is TGCGCCAGCAGCTCATGGACAGGGGGCATTCGAGTCTCTGAAGCTTTCTTT. Its translation is CASSSWTGGIRVSEAFF.

CDR3 coding DNA: TGTGCCAGCAGTTTGCGAGCGGGGGTAGGGACCCAGTACTTC. As protein: CASSLRAGVGTQYF. The chain carries TRBV27 and TRBJ2-5, with 8 bases matching TRBD2. This CDR3 has 14 amino acids. V trimming: 3 bases; J trimming: 7 bases; junction bases outside the gene matches: 7. CDR1 MNHEY and CDR2 SMNVEV come from the germline V gene (reference sequence).

This chain uses TRBV5-1 with TRBJ2-3; D is perhaps TRBD2 (5 bases). Germline CDR1 and CDR2: SGHRS and YFSETQ. The ends were cut back, 0 bases at V and 0 bases at J, with 8 bases in the middle. The CDR3 loop spans 15 amino acids. CDR3 nucleotide sequence: TGCGCCAGCAGCTTGGGACTAACTAGCACAGATACGCAGTATTTT. Amino acid sequence: CASSLGLTSTDTQYF.

V is TRBV7-9 and J is TRBJ1-5; D is uncertain. From germline, CDR1 is SEHNR and CDR2 FQNEAQ (reference sequence). V was pared by 3 bases and J by 4 bases, with 7 bases between. This CDR3 is 13 amino acids long. The CDR3 is CASSFGVNQPQHF. The CDR3 nucleotides are TGTGCCAGCAGCTTCGGGGTAAATCAGCCCCAGCATTTT.

The chain links TRBV6-5 to TRBJ2-7; D is ambiguous. The germline V gene encodes CDR1 MNHEY and CDR2 SVGAGI. The CDR3 is 13 amino acids. With 0 bases removed from V and 3 bases from J, the gap between germline ends came to 6 bases. The CDR3 is CASSYSIGYEQYF. The CDR3 nucleotides read TGTGCCAGCAGTTACTCAATCGGCTACGAGCAGTACTTC.

This sequence joins TRBV27 and TRBJ1-1; D gene unclear. V lost 6 bases, J lost 1 base, and 18 bases lay in between. The CDR3 loop spans 16 amino acids. CDR1 is MNHEY and CDR2 is SMNVEV in the germline V gene (reference sequence). CDR3 amino acids: CASSRIQAGQNTEAFF. CDR3 DNA sequence: TGTGCCAGCAGCCGTATTCAGGCTGGGCAGAACACTGAAGCTTTCTTT.

J is TRBJ2-7 and V is TRBV7-6; 10 bases map to TRBD2. The germline V gene has CDR1 SGHVS and CDR2 FNYEAQ. The CDR3 is made up of 15 amino acids. The V segment lost 0 bases and the J segment 6 bases; nucleotides outside the gene matches: 5. The CDR3 sequence: CASSLASGGRGEQYF. The CDR3 coding sequence is TGTGCCAGCAGCTTAGCTAGCGGGGGGCGTGGCGAGCAGTACTTC. The whole variable domain, remainder taken from reference TRBV7-6 and TRBJ2-7, is GAGVSQSPRYKVTKRGQDVALRCDPISGHVSLYWYRQALGQGPEFLTYFNYEAQQDKSGLPNDRFSAERPEGSISTLTIQRTEQRDSAMYRCASSLASGGRGEQYFGPGTRLTVT.

V and J are TRBV29-1 and TRBJ2-3; no clear D gene. Germline V gene sequence: CDR1 SQVTM, CDR2 ANQGSEA. This CDR3 has 14 residues. V was pared by 4 bases and J by 0 bases, with 11 bases between. The CDR3 reads CSVADSPSTDTQYF. Here the CDR3 DNA reads TGCAGCGTTGCTGATAGCCCTAGCACAGATACGCAGTATTTT.

V and J are TRBV9 and TRBJ1-5; perhaps TRBD1 as D (6 bases). V gave up 3 bases and J gave up 3 bases, with 10 bases separating them. CDR1 is SGDLS and CDR2 is YYNGEE in the germline V gene. The CDR3 is 14 residues long. CDR3 DNA: TGTGCCAGCAGCGAAACAGGGTACAATCAGCCCCAGCATTTT. Protein sequence: CASSETGYNQPQHF.

The chain joins TRBV6-1 to TRBJ1-5; D possibly corresponds to TRBD1 (5 bases). The germline V gene has CDR1 MNHNS and CDR2 SASEGT. With 5 bases removed from V and 9 bases from J, the gap between germline ends came to 14 bases. The CDR3 sequence is 13 residues long. Here the CDR3 reads CASSPDSSWPQHF. The CDR3 DNA reads TGTGCCAGCAGTCCCGACAGTAGTTGGCCCCAGCATTTT.

The V gene is TRBV27, the J gene TRBJ2-1, with D possibly matching TRBD2 (5 bases). Germline V gene lookup returns CDR1 MNHEY and CDR2 SMNVEV (reference sequence). V was trimmed by 8 bases and J by 7 bases, leaving 12 bases between them. CDR3 length: 12 residues. This CDR3 reads CASLIPGNEQFF. The CDR3 DNA is TGTGCCAGCCTTATCCCGGGGAATGAGCAGTTCTTC.

V and J are TRBV28 and TRBJ1-4; 7 bases match TRBD1. Trimming cost V 3 bases and J 5 bases; bases outside gene matches: 6. Germline V gene sequence: CDR1 MDHEN, CDR2 SYDVKM. The CDR3 spans 15 residues. This chain's CDR3 is CASSLSDRENEKLFF. The CDR3 DNA sequence: TGTGCCAGCAGTTTGAGTGACAGGGAGAATGAAAAACTGTTTTTT.

This rearrangement joins TRBV5-8 to TRBJ1-1; a weak D match, TRBD1 (5 bases). The length of the CDR3 is 14 residues. The germline V gene has CDR1 SGHTS and CDR2 YDEGEE. The V gene lost 2 bases and the J gene lost 0 bases, with 8 bases spanning the gap. Written as DNA, the CDR3 is TGTGCCAGCAGCTTCGACAGATTGAACACTGAAGCTTTCTTT. Translation gives CASSFDRLNTEAFF.

This chain joins TRBV6-5 and TRBJ2-5, with D possibly matching TRBD1 (6 bases). The J call may be wrong; the DNA end is better matched by TRBJ2-7. CDR1 is MNHEY, CDR2 SVGAGI, per germline. The CDR3 consists of 15 residues. The CDR3 sequence: CASSYSGTSGYEQYF. CDR3 nucleotide sequence: TGTGCCAGCAGTTATTCCGGGACAAGCGGCTACGAGCAGTACTTC.

The J gene is TRBJ2-3, the V gene TRBV9, with TRBD2 identical over 9 bases. J gave up 2 bases and V 3 bases, and 4 bases lay outside the gene matches. Looked up from germline, CDR1 is SGDLS and CDR2 is YYNGEE. This CDR3 has 15 amino acids. The CDR3, as DNA: TGTGCCAGCAGCGCGTCTAGCGGGGCCACAGATACGCAGTATTTT. Translating it yields CASSASSGATDTQYF.

This chain uses TRBV6-5 with TRBJ2-2; D possibly corresponds to TRBD1 (5 bases). Germline loops: CDR1 MNHEY, CDR2 SVGAGI. V lost 6 bases, J lost 3 bases, and 8 bases lay in between. The CDR3 covers 13 residues. CDR3 nucleotides: TGTGCCAGCAGCCCCAGGGACACCGGGGAGCTGTTTTTT. Protein sequence: CASSPRDTGELFF.